This note documents a single T cell receptor (beta chain) sequence. These data belong to a study of blood T cell repertoires in COVID-19. Sequenced by immunoSEQ multiplex PCR; TCRdb stores in-frame clones only, minus some. Among approximately 200,000 clones listed, around 82% were seen once. Trimming cost V 1 base and J 1 base, with 9 bases left between them. Germline loops: CDR1 SGHRS, CDR2 YFSETQ. The CDR3 totals 15 residues. The sample was PBMCs or T cells enriched from blood (not recorded which). This chain joins TRBV5-1 and TRBJ1-5; D gene ambiguous. The sequence was collected from a woman in her 40s with acute COVID-19. The CDR3 is CASSLLGASNQPQHF. CDR3 nucleotide sequence: TGCGCCAGCAGCTTGCTGGGAGCGAGCAATCAGCCCCAGCATTTT.